The entry below describes one T cell receptor (beta chain). Antigen unknown. Using a J-beta primer mix together with a sample-barcoded 5' primer, a second PCR was run for roughly 6 to 11 cycles. In TCRdb, the 5' RACE reads were re-called with MiXCR into one record per CDR3 protein. The sample includes 790,000 or so distinct CDR3 sequences, around three fifths seen only once; the top ten take roughly 26%. The sample belongs to a study of blood T cells in healthy people across ages. Study context: Template-switching capture recovered about one barcoded beta molecule per two T cells. Findings and caveats of the study: The fall in TCR beta diversity per million T cells was roughly linear with age.

Trimming removed 6 bases from V and 0 bases from J; junction bases left unmatched: 7. Germline V gene lookup returns CDR1 MNHEY and CDR2 SVGEGT. The CDR3 loop spans 15 amino acids. This TCR derives from a man aged 40-55 years in good health. The V gene is TRBV6-2 or TRBV6-3, the J gene TRBJ2-5, with 7 bases fitting TRBD1. Sequenced material: blood. CDR3 sequence: CASRFTQGNQETQYF. CDR3 nucleotide sequence: TGTGCCAGCAGATTCACACAGGGGAACCAAGAGACCCAGTACTTC.